Only a few counts were recorded for the clone carrying this TCR beta chain. The sample originates from a study of OX40 agonist ivuxolimab in advanced cancers. This CDR3 contains 15 residues. V was trimmed by 5 bases and J by 2 bases, leaving 13 bases between them. Germline V gene lookup returns CDR1 MNHNS and CDR2 SASEGT. Generated by immunoSEQ multiplex PCR, the TCRdb table keeps only in-frame clones and is missing some. The sample lists around 76,000 clones; roughly 86% were seen once. The genes are TRBV6-1 and TRBJ1-5, with D unresolved. The starting material was CD4+ or CD8+ T cells sorted from blood, obtained in a trial of the OX40 agonist ivuxolimab. This sequence was found in an adult with an advanced solid tumor such as melanoma, head and neck, liver or kidney cancer. CDR3 amino acids: CASSSAIAGNQPQHF. DNA of the CDR3: TGTGCCAGCAGTTCGGCCATCGCGGGCAATCAGCCCCAGCATTTT.